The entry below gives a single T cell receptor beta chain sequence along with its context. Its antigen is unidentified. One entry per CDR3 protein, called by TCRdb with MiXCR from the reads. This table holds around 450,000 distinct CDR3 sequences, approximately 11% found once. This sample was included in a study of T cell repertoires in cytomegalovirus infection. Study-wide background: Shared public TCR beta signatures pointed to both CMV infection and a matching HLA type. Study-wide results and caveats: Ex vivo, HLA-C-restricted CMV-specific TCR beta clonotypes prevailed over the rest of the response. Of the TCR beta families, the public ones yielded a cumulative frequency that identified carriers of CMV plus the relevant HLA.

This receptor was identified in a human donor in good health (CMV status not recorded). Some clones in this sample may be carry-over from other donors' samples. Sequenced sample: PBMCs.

In nucleotides, the CDR3 is TGCAGTGCTAGAGAGCAGCTAGCTAACTATGGCTACACCTTC. This encodes CSAREQLANYGYTF. The chain combines TRBV20-1 with TRBJ1-2; D call uncertain. The CDR3 runs 14 residues. CDR1 and CDR2 (germline): DFQATT, SNEGSKA (reference sequence). V lost 0 bases and J lost 0, with 8 bases in between.